This entry is about one T cell receptor beta chain. Original methodology: Amplified reference gene primers provided the basis for estimating nucleated cell counts. Only in-frame clones appear in the TCRdb table, and some are missing; sequencing was by immunoSEQ multiplex PCR. V and J calls and clone size come straight from that table; D and trimming were deduced from the DNA. The sample holds just under 350,000 clones, about nine tenths seen once. Trimming removed 3 bases from V and 5 bases from J; junction bases left unmatched: 6. The CDR3 is 15 residues long. Germline CDR1 KGHSH, CDR2 LQKENI. The data were obtained in a study of blood T cell repertoires in COVID-19. About the study: Acute and convalescent COVID-19 specimens originated in the United States, Italy and Spain. Nucleic acid was either cDNA or gDNA, and it came from T cells, B-cell-depleted T cells, or PBMCs.

Followed longitudinally, the Seattle patients had been enrolled during active infection. The chain joins TRBV18 to TRBJ2-7; TRBD2 matches 11 bases. The TCR was taken from a woman in her 70s with COVID-19, enrolled during active disease. Sequencing was carried out using peripheral blood. CDR3 amino acids: CASSPRLAGGDEQYF. The CDR3 nucleotides read TGTGCCAGCTCACCGCGCCTAGCGGGGGGTGACGAGCAGTACTTC.